The 28 T cell receptor beta chains reported below all come from one sample, sequenced in a study of cytomegalovirus exposure and HLA in healthy donors. The PCR employed 60 Vbeta primers together with 13 Jbeta primers. Profiled with immunoSEQ multiplex PCR; TCRdb holds only in-frame clones, not every one. This sample carries roughly 200,000 clones, roughly 74% of them seen once, and the ten largest clones take over 1.5%. Sequenced input: PBMCs. The receptors were sampled from a woman in her thirties in good health and CMV-seronegative.

This chain links TRBV5-4 with TRBJ1-2; no firm D call. V dropped 4 bases and J dropped 0 bases, with 16 bases sitting between them. Germline-derived CDR1 and CDR2 are SGHNT and YYREEE (reference sequence). The CDR3 is 16 residues long. The chain's CDR3 is CASSPARGGANYGYTF. In DNA, the CDR3 is TGTGCCAGCAGCCCAGCAAGAGGCGGGGCTAACTATGGCTACACCTTC. The variable domain in full, completed from reference TRBV5-4 and TRBJ1-2, reads ETGVTQSPTHLIKTRGQQVTLRCSSQSGHNTVSWYQQALGQGPQFIFQYYREEENGRGNFPPRFSGLQFPNYSSELNVNALELDDSALYLCASSPARGGANYGYTFGSGTRLTVV.

V gene TRBV11-2 combines with J gene TRBJ1-2, with 8 bases aligning to TRBD1. Germline V gene data show CDR1 as SGHAT and CDR2 as FQNNGV. The V gene end was trimmed by 4 bases and the J gene end by 7 bases; junction bases not matched to a gene: 8. The CDR3 has 14 amino acids. DNA of the CDR3: TGTGCCAGCAGCTGGGATCAGGGGGCAACTGGCTACACCTTC. Translated: CASSWDQGATGYTF.

This chain joins TRBV4-3 and TRBJ2-5; 7 bases are a match to TRBD2. J gave up 4 bases and V 4 bases, and 3 bases lay outside the gene matches. CDR3 length equals 13 residues. CDR1 LGHNA and CDR2 YSLEER come from the germline V gene. In nucleotides, the CDR3 is TGCGCCAGCAGCCCAGGACTAGTAGAGACCCAGTACTTC. The encoded protein is CASSPGLVETQYF.

In the case of this clone: The same CDR3 is also encoded by other DNA sequences in this sample. This chain uses TRBV18 with TRBJ2-7, with 8 bases identical to TRBD1. V trimming: 3 bases; J trimming: 5 bases; junction bases outside the gene matches: 6. CDR3 size: 14 residues. Germline-derived CDR1 and CDR2 are KGHSH and LQKENI. CDR3 DNA: TGTGCCAGCTCACCTGACAGGGGTAGTGACGAGCAGTACTTC. Encoded protein: CASSPDRGSDEQYF.

This clone was detected once. The chain recombines TRBV5-1 with TRBJ1-1, with D possibly matching TRBD1 (6 bases). CDR1 is SGHRS, CDR2 YFSETQ, per germline. The V end was cut by 3 bases, the J end by 2 bases, with 11 bases between. CDR3 length: 14 residues. CDR3 in amino acids: CASSWAGANTEAFF. Written as DNA, the CDR3 is TGCGCCAGCAGCTGGGCAGGGGCCAACACTGAAGCTTTCTTT.

This rearrangement joins TRBV18 to TRBJ1-3; 7 bases match TRBD1. J was trimmed by 4 bases and V by 3 bases; bases with no gene match: 3. Germline V gene data show CDR1 as KGHSH and CDR2 as LQKENI. There are 14 residues in the CDR3. The CDR3 region has the DNA TGTGCCAGCTCACCCCTGGACAGGGGAAACACCATATATTTT. It yields the protein CASSPLDRGNTIYF.

This rearrangement joins TRBV7-6 to TRBJ1-5; D gene uncertain. Per the germline V gene, CDR1 is SGHVS and CDR2 is FNYEAQ. V was clipped by 5 bases and J by 7 bases, with 15 bases between them. This CDR3 region has 14 residues. CDR3 in amino acids: CASSPRPGEQPQHF. DNA for the CDR3: TGTGCCAGCAGCCCCCGCCCGGGAGAGCAGCCCCAGCATTTT. The complete variable domain, with remaining parts taken from reference TRBV7-6 and TRBJ1-5, reads GAGVSQSPRYKVTKRGQDVALRCDPISGHVSLYWYRQALGQGPEFLTYFNYEAQQDKSGLPNDRFSAERPEGSISTLTIQRTEQRDSAMYRCASSPRPGEQPQHFGDGTRLSIL.

This rearrangement joins TRBV5-1 to TRBJ2-1; weak D call: TRBD2 (5 bases). Trimming pared 4 bases from V and 2 bases from J, leaving 16 bases between. Germline V gene lookup returns CDR1 SGHRS and CDR2 YFSETQ. CDR3 size: 16 residues. The CDR3 region is CASSGKAEHAYNEQFF. The CDR3 bases are TGCGCCAGCAGCGGGAAAGCGGAACACGCCTACAATGAGCAGTTCTTC.

This chain uses TRBV7-6 with TRBJ2-7, with D tentatively TRBD1 (7 bases). V was clipped by 5 bases and J by 5 bases, with 19 bases between them. Germline-derived CDR1 and CDR2 are SGHVS and FNYEAQ. The CDR3 length is 15 residues. CDR3 protein: CASSLTAGGRDEQYF. Here the CDR3 DNA reads TGTGCCAGCAGCCTAACGGCAGGGGGGCGGGACGAGCAGTACTTC. The variable domain in full, with the rest retrieved from reference TRBV7-6 and TRBJ2-7, is GAGVSQSPRYKVTKRGQDVALRCDPISGHVSLYWYRQALGQGPEFLTYFNYEAQQDKSGLPNDRFSAERPEGSISTLTIQRTEQRDSAMYRCASSLTAGGRDEQYFGPGTRLTVT.

The chain recombines TRBV27 with TRBJ2-2; 8 nucleotides match TRBD2. CDR3 size: 17 residues. Germline loops: CDR1 MNHEY, CDR2 SMNVEV (reference sequence). V trimming: 6 bases; J trimming: 7 bases; junction bases outside the gene matches: 16. The CDR3 loop reads CASRRTSQFSTIGELFF. DNA for the CDR3: TGTGCCAGCAGACGGACTAGCCAATTTTCCACAATCGGGGAGCTGTTTTTT.

The V gene is TRBV28, the J gene TRBJ2-7, with 9 nucleotides matching TRBD1. The CDR3 contains 12 residues. Trimming cost V 10 bases and J 5 bases; bases outside gene matches: 6. Germline V CDR1 and CDR2: MDHEN, SYDVKM. CDR3 sequence reads: CATGTGFHEQYF. DNA for the CDR3: TGTGCCACGGGGACAGGGTTTCACGAGCAGTACTTC.

A single count supports this clone. The genes are TRBV7-2 and TRBJ1-4; D gene ambiguous. Germline V gene data show CDR1 as SGHTA and CDR2 as FQGNSA. Trimming took off 2 bases at V and 11 bases at J, with 12 bases between the two ends. The length of the CDR3 is 13 residues. The CDR3: CASSLSQEEKLFF. CDR3 nucleotide sequence: TGTGCCAGCAGCTTAAGTCAGGAGGAGAAACTGTTTTTT. Drawing the rest from reference TRBV7-2 and TRBJ1-4, the complete variable domain is GAGVSQSPSNKVTEKGKDVELRCDPISGHTALYWYRQSLGQGLEFLIYFQGNSAPDKSGLPSDRFSAERTGGSVSTLTIQRTQQEDSAVYLCASSLSQEEKLFFGSGTQLSVL.

A word on this clone: The junction shows a germline mismatch at one end, possibly a read error. The chain is built from TRBV6-5 and TRBJ2-4; D call uncertain. This CDR3 contains 11 residues. CDR1 and CDR2 from the germline V gene are MNHEY and SVGAGI. CDR3 in amino acids: CASSYSIESAF. Here the CDR3 DNA reads TGTGCCAGCAGTTACTCGATAGAGAGTGCCTTC.

This clone was counted a few times. V and J are TRBV29-1 and TRBJ2-1; tentative D call: TRBD1 (6 bases). V dropped 3 bases and J dropped 6 bases, with 12 bases sitting between them. There are 13 residues in the CDR3. The germline V gene has CDR1 SQVTM and CDR2 ANQGSEA. The CDR3 bases are TGCAGCGTTGACAGGGGTCTACTCAATGAGCAGTTCTTC. It is translated as CSVDRGLLNEQFF.

The J gene is TRBJ1-1, the V gene TRBV7-3; D possibly corresponds to TRBD1 (5 bases). The CDR3 spans 14 residues. Germline V gene sequence: CDR1 SGHTA, CDR2 FQGTGA. V was pared by 0 bases and J by 1 base, with 6 bases between. CDR3 bases: TGTGCCAGCAGCTTAACAGGGGCGAACACTGAAGCTTTCTTT. Translating it yields CASSLTGANTEAFF.

The genes are TRBV2 and TRBJ2-5; D may be TRBD2 (6 bases). CDR3 length: 13 amino acids. CDR1 and CDR2 (germline): SNHLY, FYNNEI. The V and J ends lost 4 bases and 7 bases respectively, with 13 bases between them. CDR3 protein: CASSATGGGTQYF. CDR3 coding DNA: TGTGCCAGCAGTGCAACCGGGGGTGGGACCCAGTACTTC.

This clone has only a few counts. The gene calls are TRBV13 and TRBJ2-7, with TRBD1 as a possible D gene (6 bases). The CDR3 extends over 15 amino acids. The V end was cut by 4 bases, the J end by 2 bases, with 15 bases between. Germline CDR1 reads PRHDT; CDR2 reads FYEKMQ (reference sequence). The DNA of the CDR3 is TGTGCCAGCAGCTCTCTAATAAGGGACACCTACGAGCAGTACTTC. This codes for CASSSLIRDTYEQYF.

The rearrangement links TRBV19 to TRBJ2-7, with unresolved D. CDR1 and CDR2 from the germline V gene are LNHDA and SQIVND (reference sequence). The CDR3 spans 13 residues. V was shortened by 3 bases and J by 7 bases, with 13 bases between the two germline ends. The CDR3 DNA reads as TGTGCCAGTAGTATTTCAGAGAGGAGAGAGCAGTACTTC. Translating it yields CASSISERREQYF.

This clone was observed a few times. The CDR3 region has the DNA TGTGCCAGCAACCCCTTCGGTGGGGAGGCCAATCAGCCCCAGCATTTT. Its translation: CASNPFGGEANQPQHF. V and J are TRBV21-1 and TRBJ1-5. TRBV21-1 is recorded as a pseudogene. The CDR3 contains 16 residues.

This clone was recorded only once. The V and J genes are TRBV14 and TRBJ1-4, with 8 bases lining up with TRBD1. This CDR3 comprises 16 residues. J lost 8 bases, V lost 1 base, and 9 bases had no gene match. The germline V gene encodes CDR1 SGHDN and CDR2 FVKESK. CDR3 protein: CASSQGPTGAREKLFF. In DNA form, the CDR3 reads TGTGCCAGCAGCCAAGGACCGACAGGGGCACGCGAAAAACTGTTTTTT.

This rearrangement joins TRBV2 to TRBJ1-5; possibly TRBD1 for D (6 bases). The CDR3 is made up of 15 amino acids. Trimming removed 5 bases at V and 3 bases at J, with 14 bases between. CDR1 SNHLY and CDR2 FYNNEI come from the germline V gene. As DNA, the CDR3 is TGTGCCAGCAGTTTCACAGGGAATTCCAATCAGCCCCAGCATTTT. The encoded protein is CASSFTGNSNQPQHF.

This chain uses TRBV7-2 with TRBJ2-1, with D unresolved. This CDR3 region has 15 residues. CDR1 is SGHTA, CDR2 FQGNSA, per germline. Trimming left V 3 bases short and J 0 bases short, with 9 bases between. CDR3 coding DNA: TGTGCCAGCAGCTTGCGGTTCAGCTCCTACAATGAGCAGTTCTTC. This sequence encodes CASSLRFSSYNEQFF.

The J gene is TRBJ1-2, the V gene TRBV9; maybe TRBD1 (5 bases). The CDR3 is 14 residues long. Germline V gene lookup returns CDR1 SGDLS and CDR2 YYNGEE. V lost 2 bases, J lost 10 bases, and 18 bases lay in between. The CDR3 reads CASSVAVEGLTYTF. CDR3 coding DNA: TGTGCCAGCAGCGTTGCAGTGGAGGGACTGACCTACACCTTC.

The chain joins TRBV15 to TRBJ1-2; tentatively, D is TRBD1 (5 bases). V gave up 1 base and J gave up 7 bases, with 13 bases separating them. The CDR3 sequence is 14 residues long. Per germline, CDR1 LNHNV and CDR2 YYDKDF (reference sequence). CDR3 coding DNA: TGTGCCACCAGCAGAGGGGGCAGGGCTGGTGGCTACACCTTC. The encoded protein is CATSRGGRAGGYTF. The full variable domain, its missing parts supplied by reference TRBV15 and TRBJ1-2, is DAMVIQNPRYQVTQFGKPVTLSCSQTLNHNVMYWYQQKSSQAPKLLFHYYDKDFNNEADTPDNFQSRRPNTSFCFLDIRSPGLGDTAMYLCATSRGGRAGGYTFGSGTRLTVV.

The V gene is TRBV7-3, the J gene TRBJ2-2; weak D call: TRBD2 (5 bases). Germline V gene sequence: CDR1 SGHTA, CDR2 FQGTGA. V dropped 4 bases and J dropped 1 base, with 13 bases sitting between them. The CDR3 has 16 residues. CDR3 nucleotides: TGTGCCAGCAGCTCCCAAGGTGGAGGGAACACCGGGGAGCTGTTTTTT. Its translation: CASSSQGGGNTGELFF. The whole variable domain, filled in from reference TRBV7-3 and TRBJ2-2, reads GAGVSQTPSNKVTEKGKYVELRCDPISGHTALYWYRQSLGQGPEFLIYFQGTGAADDSGLPNDRFFAVRPEGSVSTLKIQRTERGDSAVYLCASSSQGGGNTGELFFGEGSRLTVL.

This clone was seen a handful of times. The CDR3 loop reads CASSQEVPGGSVTFF. The CDR3 nucleotides are TGTGCCAGCAGCCAAGAGGTACCGGGAGGATCAGTGACTTTCTTT. V and J are TRBV6-1 and TRBJ1-1; D gene unclear. The V gene lost 6 bases and the J gene lost 12 bases, with 26 bases spanning the gap. The CDR3 extends over 15 amino acids. CDR1 MNHNS and CDR2 SASEGT come from the germline V gene.

The J gene is TRBJ1-1, the V gene TRBV7-9; perhaps TRBD1 as D (6 bases). Germline loops: CDR1 SEHNR, CDR2 FQNEAQ (reference sequence). Trimming left V 2 bases short and J 0 bases short, with 10 bases between. The CDR3 is 15 residues long. In DNA, the CDR3 is TGTGCCAGCAGCTTATCGACAGGCTTGAACACTGAAGCTTTCTTT. Amino acids: CASSLSTGLNTEAFF.

The rearrangement links TRBV5-1 to TRBJ2-3; the match to TRBD2 covers 7 bases. The CDR3 covers 16 residues. Germline V gives CDR1 SGHRS, CDR2 YFSETQ. V lost 1 base, J lost 1 base, and 6 bases stayed unmatched. The CDR3 sequence: CASSLQPSGGTDTQYF. In nucleotides, the CDR3 is TGCGCCAGCAGCTTGCAACCTAGCGGAGGCACAGATACGCAGTATTTT.